This T cell receptor (beta chain) was sequenced in a study of regulatory T cells in long-lasting Graves disease. The TCR beta library used iRepertoire HTBI primers with Arm-PCR amplification of CDR3. TCRdb reprocessed the multiplex PCR reads via MiXCR and lists one record per CDR3 protein. The sample includes hundreds of thousands of distinct CDR3 sequences, about 16% of them seen just once. Many counts were recorded for this clonotype. Antigen: not known. The length of the CDR3 is 18 residues. With 8 bases removed from V and 0 bases from J, the gap between germline ends came to 23 bases. Germline CDR1 is MNHEY and CDR2 is SMNVEV (reference sequence). The study, taken as a whole, reports: Study was limited to peripheral blood, excluding thyroid tissue.

This sample's time point: newly diagnosed GD, antithyroid drugs for less than 3 months. From RNA extracted from PBMCs, the TCR library was made. This sample also belongs to another study, concerning T cells in Graves' hyperthyroidism and ophthalmopathy. That investigation notes: With the HTBI primer set, the TCR CDR3 went through a first round of RT-PCR.

The source was peripheral blood mononuclear cells (PBMCs), collected at new diagnosis, from a patient treated with antithyroid drugs. The receptor comes from a woman aged 25 to 39 with Graves disease. The chain is built from TRBV27 and TRBJ2-4, with D perhaps given as TRBD1 or TRBD2 (6 bases each). The CDR3 here is CASGYRASAGSAKNIQYF. CDR3 in DNA: TGTGCCAGCGGATACAGGGCCTCCGCGGGATCAGCCAAAAACATTCAGTACTTC.